This T cell receptor (beta chain) derives from a study of human T cells and chemical hapten exposure. On the study more broadly: Slight volume differences across pooled libraries mainly accounted for varying per-sample TCR yields.

Study conclusions and caveats: TCRs whose frequency exceeded 1 in 1000 remained the same following DPC sensitization.

The study extracted total RNA from unfractionated whole blood. The CDR3 is 14 residues long. V gave up 2 bases and J gave up 8 bases, with 16 bases separating them. The germline V gene encodes CDR1 SGHNT and CDR2 YYREEE (reference sequence). This clonotype showed up just a few times. Antigen specificity is unknown. The library attached unique molecular identifiers to individual cDNA molecules. The authors' processing: Over 95,000 TCRs per sample was the median, with a range of about 23,224 to 750,000. TCRdb reanalysed the reads using MiXCR and keeps one entry per CDR3 protein. The V and J calls shown here were made by TCRdb, not taken from the authors' results. There are 95,000 to 150,000 distinct CDR3 sequences in the sample; more than 8.5% occur only once, and just over 1.4% lies in the top ten.

The chain uses TRBV5-4 and TRBJ1-2; a possible D gene is TRBD1 (5 bases). The receptor was derived from a human donor in good health. Some clones in this sample may be carry-over from other donors' samples. What was sequenced was whole blood. CDR3 coding DNA: TGTGCCAGCAGCTTCCGGGGTGGGGGAAGAGGCTACACCTTC. Its translation: CASSFRGGGRGYTF.